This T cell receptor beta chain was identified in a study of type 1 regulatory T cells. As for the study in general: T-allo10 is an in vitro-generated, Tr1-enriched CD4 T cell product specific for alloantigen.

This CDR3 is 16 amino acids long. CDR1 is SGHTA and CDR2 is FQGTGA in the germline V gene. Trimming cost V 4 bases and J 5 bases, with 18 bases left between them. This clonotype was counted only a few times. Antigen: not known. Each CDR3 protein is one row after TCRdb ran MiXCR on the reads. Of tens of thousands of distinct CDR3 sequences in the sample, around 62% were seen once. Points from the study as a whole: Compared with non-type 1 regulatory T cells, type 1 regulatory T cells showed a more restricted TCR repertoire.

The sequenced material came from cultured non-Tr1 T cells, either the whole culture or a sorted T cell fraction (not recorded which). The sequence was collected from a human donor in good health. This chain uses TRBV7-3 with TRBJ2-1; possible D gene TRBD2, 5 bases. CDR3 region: CASSSASSGTDNEQFF. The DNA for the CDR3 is TGTGCCAGCAGCTCTGCGAGCAGCGGCACAGACAATGAGCAGTTCTTC.